These 9 T cell receptor beta chains originate from one sample sequenced in a study of CD8 T cells in Susac syndrome. Reverse transcription of roughly 0.5 to 1 ug RNA was carried out with random hexamers. A single record per CDR3 protein comes from TCRdb applying MiXCR to the immunoSEQ multiplex PCR reads. The data hold under 25,000 distinct CDR3 sequences, with approximately 93% observed a single time. Source material: CD8+ T cells from PBMCs. These receptors were obtained from a human donor in good health.

The chain joins TRBV14 to TRBJ1-2, with D perhaps TRBD1 (5 bases). The CDR3 loop spans 13 amino acids. V was pared by 3 bases and J by 4 bases, with 9 bases between. From germline, CDR1 is SGHDN and CDR2 FVKESK. The CDR3 bases are TGTGCCAGCAGCCAGTTTGACAGCTATGGCTACACCTTC. Its translation is CASSQFDSYGYTF.

CDR3 in amino acids: CASRFTGEGNEKLFF. The CDR3 DNA follows: TGTGCCAGCAGATTTACAGGGGAGGGAAATGAAAAACTGTTTTTT. The chain carries TRBV7-9 and TRBJ1-4; TRBD1 matches 7 bases. Germline CDR1 SEHNR, CDR2 FQNEAQ (reference sequence). Trimming cost V 6 bases and J 5 bases; bases outside gene matches: 9. This CDR3 is built from 15 residues.

V gene TRBV4-3 combines with J gene TRBJ2-1; D perhaps matches TRBD2 (5 bases). Looked up from germline, CDR1 is LGHNA and CDR2 is YSLEER. The CDR3 consists of 15 residues. Trimming shortened V by 0 bases and J by 7 bases, and 13 bases separated the two germline ends. The CDR3, as DNA: TGCGCCAGCAGCCAAGATAGGGCCGGAGGAAATGAGCAGTTCTTC. Its translation is CASSQDRAGGNEQFF.

The chain carries TRBV9 and TRBJ2-1, with 9 bases fitting TRBD2. CDR1 SGDLS and CDR2 YYNGEE come from the germline V gene. The V and J ends lost 0 bases and 2 bases, in that order; junction bases with no gene match: 3. The length of the CDR3 is 16 residues. For the CDR3, the DNA is TGTGCCAGCAGCGTAGACGGCGGGGGGGCCTACAATGAGCAGTTCTTC. Translating gives CASSVDGGGAYNEQFF.

Here the CDR3 DNA reads TGTGCCAGCTCACCCTCGGTCGGGGGCGGGCTAGGTGAGCAGTTCTTC. This translates into CASSPSVGGGLGEQFF. The chain uses TRBV18 and TRBJ2-1; the D call may be TRBD1 or TRBD2 (6 bases each). The CDR3 is 16 residues long. CDR1 is KGHSH and CDR2 is LQKENI in the germline V gene. V shed 3 bases and J shed 9 bases, with 21 bases lying between them.

The V call is TRBV20-1, the J call TRBJ2-5; 7 positions agree with TRBD1. The CDR3 sequence is 15 residues long. Germline CDR1 and CDR2: DFQATT and SNEGSKA (reference sequence). With 1 base clipped from V and 1 base from J, the junction kept 6 bases outside the gene matches. The DNA for the CDR3 is TGCAGTGCTAGAGCTCACAGGGGACCCCAAGAGACCCAGTACTTC. Its translation is CSARAHRGPQETQYF.

J is TRBJ2-1 and V is TRBV7-8, with D perhaps matching TRBD2 (6 bases). The V and J ends lost 5 bases and 2 bases respectively, with 13 bases between them. Per germline, CDR1 SGHVS and CDR2 FQNEAQ. The CDR3 loop spans 15 amino acids. The CDR3 here is CASSAGTATYNEQFF. As DNA, the CDR3 is TGTGCCAGCAGCGCGGGGACGGCCACCTACAATGAGCAGTTCTTC.

The rearrangement joins TRBV2 to TRBJ2-3; D is undetermined. V was trimmed by 3 bases and J by 4 bases, leaving 14 bases between them. The germline V gene has CDR1 SNHLY and CDR2 FYNNEI. The CDR3 runs 15 residues. The DNA of the CDR3 is TGTGCCAGCAGTGAGGGGTCGACTGGTTCAGATACGCAGTATTTT. Protein: CASSEGSTGSDTQYF.

The chain links TRBV11-2 to TRBJ2-1; D gene ambiguous. The V end was cut by 2 bases, the J end by 10 bases, with 6 bases between. Per germline, CDR1 SGHAT and CDR2 FQNNGV. CDR3 size: 11 residues. CDR3 sequence (DNA): TGTGCCAGCAGCTTATTGGCAGAGCAGTTCTTC. Translation gives CASSLLAEQFF. The full variable domain, its missing parts supplied by reference TRBV11-2 and TRBJ2-1, is EAGVAQSPRYKIIEKRQSVAFWCNPISGHATLYWYQQILGQGPKLLIQFQNNGVVDDSQLPKDRFSAERLKGVDSTLKIQPAKLEDSAVYLCASSLLAEQFFGPGTRLTVL.